This passage covers 23 T cell receptor beta chains from one sample sequenced in a study of blood T cell repertoires in COVID-19. Data came from immunoSEQ multiplex PCR; TCRdb stores just in-frame clones and leaves some out. The sample comprises hundreds of thousands of clones, 85% to 95% of which are singletons, and around 2% rests with the top ten. Sequenced sample: PBMCs or T cells enriched from blood (not recorded which). The receptors stem from a young woman who had recovered from COVID-19.

The J gene is TRBJ2-3, the V gene TRBV7-2, with D tentatively TRBD2 (5 bases). The CDR3 loop spans 14 amino acids. The V and J ends lost 5 bases and 0 bases respectively, with 9 bases between them. Germline V gene lookup returns CDR1 SGHTA and CDR2 FQGNSA. The CDR3: CASSPDLSTDTQYF. CDR3 coding DNA: TGTGCCAGCAGCCCGGACTTAAGCACAGATACGCAGTATTTT.

This chain joins TRBV10-3 and TRBJ2-1, with TRBD1 identical over 10 bases. The CDR3 covers 13 residues. The V segment lost 7 bases and the J segment 5 bases; nucleotides outside the gene matches: 2. Germline values: CDR1 ENHRY, CDR2 SYGVKD. The CDR3, as DNA: TGTGCCATCACCGGGACAGGGGACAATGAGCAGTTCTTC. Translated, it gives CAITGTGDNEQFF.

The chain carries TRBV20-1 and TRBJ1-5; D might be TRBD1 (6 bases). CDR3 size: 14 residues. V shed 3 bases and J shed 4 bases, with 13 bases lying between them. Germline CDR1 DFQATT, CDR2 SNEGSKA (reference sequence). The CDR3 here is CSASKGGGNQPQHF. As DNA, the CDR3 is TGCAGTGCTAGTAAAGGGGGGGGTAATCAGCCCCAGCATTTT.

The gene calls are TRBV6-5 and TRBJ1-5; 7 bases line up with TRBD1. CDR1 MNHEY and CDR2 SVGAGI come from the germline V gene. V shed 6 bases and J 5 bases; nucleotides not matched to a gene: 7. The CDR3 runs 14 residues. The CDR3 sequence: CASRQQGKHQPQHF. CDR3 bases: TGTGCCAGCAGGCAACAGGGGAAACATCAGCCCCAGCATTTT.

This chain joins TRBV7-2 and TRBJ1-2; maybe TRBD1 (5 bases). Trimming took 5 bases from V and 2 from J, leaving 21 bases between them. Germline CDR1 SGHTA, CDR2 FQGNSA. This CDR3 has 17 amino acids. CDR3 DNA sequence: TGTGCCAGCAGCCACCCTACCCAGGGTAGCAGGAACTATGGCTACACCTTC. Protein product: CASSHPTQGSRNYGYTF.

The chain recombines TRBV2 with TRBJ2-2, with 8 positions matching TRBD1. This CDR3 contains 13 residues. The junction had 4 bases not matched to a gene; V was cut back by 8 bases and J by 5 bases. Germline V CDR1 and CDR2: SNHLY, FYNNEI. CDR3 region: CASQGARTGELFF. CDR3 nucleotide sequence: TGTGCCAGCCAGGGGGCGAGAACCGGGGAGCTGTTTTTT.

The CDR3 DNA reads as TGTGCCAGCAGCCCGACGGGACAAGGGAACACCGGGGAGCTGTTTTTT. Amino acid sequence: CASSPTGQGNTGELFF. V is TRBV5-6 and J is TRBJ2-2, with a possible D match to TRBD1 (6 bases). V was pared by 4 bases and J by 1 base, with 14 bases between. Germline V CDR1 and CDR2: SGHDT, YYEEEE. The CDR3 sequence is 16 residues long.

The table lists this clone with a count of one. The chain has TRBV13 and TRBJ1-1; possibly TRBD1 for D (5 bases). Germline-derived CDR1 and CDR2 are PRHDT and FYEKMQ (reference sequence). The V end lost 2 bases, the J end lost 1 base, and 11 bases lay between the germline ends. The CDR3 is made up of 15 amino acids. CDR3 in amino acids: CASSLPGGKNTEAFF. For the CDR3, the DNA is TGTGCCAGCAGCTTACCGGGGGGGAAGAACACTGAAGCTTTCTTT.

This clone was recorded only once. The rearrangement joins TRBV11-2 to TRBJ1-2, with unresolved D. Germline CDR1 reads SGHAT; CDR2 reads FQNNGV. The CDR3 spans 13 residues. V lost 3 bases, J lost 2 bases, and 7 bases lay in between. CDR3 DNA: TGTGCCAGCAGCTTCGCAGGCAACTATGGCTACACCTTC. This gives the protein CASSFAGNYGYTF.

This rearrangement joins TRBV5-5 to TRBJ1-1; D is unresolved. Deletions cut 5 bases from V and 0 bases from J, with 11 bases between. CDR1 SGHKS and CDR2 YYEKEE come from the germline V gene (reference sequence). There are 14 residues in the CDR3. CDR3 nucleotides: TGTGCCAGCAGTTGGTCAGGAATGAACACTGAAGCTTTCTTT. This sequence encodes CASSWSGMNTEAFF. The complete variable domain, with remaining parts taken from reference TRBV5-5 and TRBJ1-1, reads DAGVTQSPTHLIKTRGQQVTLRCSPISGHKSVSWYQQVLGQGPQFIFQYYEKEERGRGNFPDRFSARQFPNYSSELNVNALLLGDSALYLCASSWSGMNTEAFFGQGTRLTVV.

This clone was counted only a few times. This rearrangement joins TRBV5-1 to TRBJ2-2, with TRBD2 matching 11 bases. The V gene's germline CDR1 is SGHRS and CDR2 YFSETQ. The trim removed 7 bases at V and 4 bases at J, leaving 9 bases unmatched. CDR3 length: 16 amino acids. CDR3 in amino acids: CASAGTSGFSTGELFF. In nucleotides, the CDR3 is TGCGCCAGCGCCGGGACTAGCGGTTTTAGCACCGGGGAGCTGTTTTTT.

J is TRBJ2-4 and V is TRBV3-1 (or the pseudogene TRBV3-2), with 9 bases identical to TRBD2. The CDR3 sequence is 16 residues long. Unmatched junction bases numbered 6, after V lost 3 bases and J lost 3 bases. Germline V gene lookup returns CDR1 LGHDT and CDR2 YNNKEL (reference sequence). The CDR3 is CASSHAGGPVKNIQYF. CDR3 DNA: TGTGCCAGCAGCCACGCGGGGGGGCCGGTCAAAAACATTCAGTACTTC.

The CDR3 nucleotides read TGTGCCAGTAGCCCACAGGGGACCAACTATGGCTACACCTTC. Translated: CASSPQGTNYGYTF. The chain combines TRBV19 with TRBJ1-2; 7 bases fit TRBD1. The germline V gene encodes CDR1 LNHDA and CDR2 SQIVND (reference sequence). The length of the CDR3 is 14 residues. The junction had 6 bases not matched to a gene; V was cut back by 6 bases and J by 2 bases.

The chain combines TRBV15 with TRBJ2-7; 10 bases fit TRBD2. J gave up 0 bases and V 0 bases, and 8 bases lay outside the gene matches. The CDR3 is made up of 18 amino acids. CDR1 is LNHNV, CDR2 YYDKDF, per germline (reference sequence). Here the CDR3 DNA reads TGTGCCACCAGCAGAGATACTCTGCTAGCGGGGGACTCCTACGAGCAGTACTTC. As protein: CATSRDTLLAGDSYEQYF.

The V gene is TRBV2, the J gene TRBJ1-4; D gene ambiguous. The CDR3 is 12 amino acids. The V end lost 7 bases, the J end lost 8 bases, and 11 bases lay between the germline ends. Germline V gives CDR1 SNHLY, CDR2 FYNNEI. CDR3 DNA sequence: TGTGCCAGCAAATCCGAAGAGGAAAAACTGTTTTTT. Protein: CASKSEEEKLFF.

The rearrangement joins TRBV27 to TRBJ2-1; 10 bases align to TRBD1. Germline CDR1 and CDR2: MNHEY and SMNVEV (reference sequence). The CDR3 contains 17 residues. V was pared by 2 bases and J by 5 bases, with 9 bases of the junction left unmatched. CDR3 in amino acids: CASSLRLTGGAHNEQFF. Here the CDR3 DNA reads TGTGCCAGCAGTTTAAGGCTGACAGGGGGCGCCCACAATGAGCAGTTCTTC.

The chain couples TRBV25-1 to TRBJ1-1; D is ambiguous. There are 15 residues in the CDR3. The V and J ends lost 5 bases and 0 bases respectively, with 13 bases between them. Germline V CDR1 and CDR2: MGHDK, SYGVNS. In DNA, the CDR3 is TGTGCCAGCAGTCAGAACAGAATAATGAACACTGAAGCTTTCTTT. This encodes CASSQNRIMNTEAFF.

The gene calls are TRBV15 and TRBJ1-2; 7 positions agree with TRBD1. The V and J ends lost 0 bases and 4 bases, in that order; junction bases with no gene match: 2. The CDR3 length is 14 residues. Looked up from germline, CDR1 is LNHNV and CDR2 is YYDKDF (reference sequence). The CDR3 DNA follows: TGTGCCACCAGCAGAGATCAGGGGGGCTATGGCTACACCTTC. Its translation: CATSRDQGGYGYTF.

Here the CDR3 reads CASSLTTGSPQETQYF. In DNA form, the CDR3 reads TGTGCCAGCAGCCTTACAACAGGATCCCCCCAAGAGACCCAGTACTTC. This chain connects TRBV2 to TRBJ2-5; a possible D gene is TRBD1 (5 bases). The V end was cut by 6 bases, the J end by 1 base, with 18 bases between. Germline V gene lookup returns CDR1 SNHLY and CDR2 FYNNEI. This CDR3 has 16 amino acids.

This clone was picked up one time. V usage is TRBV11-2 and J usage is TRBJ1-3; no clear D gene. The CDR3 runs to 14 residues. In germline, CDR1 is SGHAT, CDR2 FQNNGV. V was pared by 4 bases and J by 0 bases, with 7 bases between. In DNA form, the CDR3 reads TGTGCCAGCAGCTCCCTTAGCTCTGGAAACACCATATATTTT. Amino acid sequence: CASSSLSSGNTIYF.

The genes are TRBV5-6 and TRBJ1-1, with TRBD1 as a possible D gene (5 bases). V lost 0 bases, J lost 1 base, and 13 bases lay in between. CDR1 and CDR2 from the germline V gene are SGHDT and YYEEEE. The CDR3 totals 16 residues. Here the CDR3 reads CASSLARGFGNTEAFF. The CDR3 DNA reads TGTGCCAGCAGCTTGGCCCGGGGGTTTGGGAACACTGAAGCTTTCTTT.

This clone occurred once. This chain links TRBV28 with TRBJ1-1; TRBD1 matches 7 bases. Germline trimming cut 6 bases from V and 5 bases from J; bases unmatched to any gene: 3. Germline assignment: CDR1 MDHEN and CDR2 SYDVKM. This CDR3 is 12 amino acids long. The CDR3 spells CASSRQGTEAFF. CDR3 nucleotide sequence: TGTGCCAGCAGCCGACAGGGAACTGAAGCTTTCTTT.

The CDR3 coding sequence is TGTGCCAGCAGCCAGGGTTTCGCGGGAGTAGAGCAGTTCTTC. Translating gives CASSQGFAGVEQFF. The rearrangement uses TRBV3-1 (or the pseudogene TRBV3-2) and TRBJ2-1; TRBD2 matches at 7 bases. Unmatched junction bases numbered 9, after V lost 3 bases and J lost 10 bases. CDR1 is LGHDT, CDR2 YNNKEL, per germline (reference sequence). The CDR3 runs to 14 residues.